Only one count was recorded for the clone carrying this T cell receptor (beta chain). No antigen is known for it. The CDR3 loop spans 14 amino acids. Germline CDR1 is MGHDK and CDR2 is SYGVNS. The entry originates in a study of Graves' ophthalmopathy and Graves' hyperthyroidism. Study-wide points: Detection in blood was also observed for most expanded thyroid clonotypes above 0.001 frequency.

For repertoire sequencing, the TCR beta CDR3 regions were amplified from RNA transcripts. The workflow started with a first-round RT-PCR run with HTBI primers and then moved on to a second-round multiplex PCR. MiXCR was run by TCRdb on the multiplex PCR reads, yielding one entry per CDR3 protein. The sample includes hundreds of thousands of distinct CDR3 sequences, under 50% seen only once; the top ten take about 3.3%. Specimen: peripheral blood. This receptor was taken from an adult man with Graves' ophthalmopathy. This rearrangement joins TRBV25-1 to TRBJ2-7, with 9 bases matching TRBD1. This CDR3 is CAGAADRGYYEQYF. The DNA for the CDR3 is TGTGCTGGGGCCGCGGACAGGGGTTACTACGAGCAGTACTTC.